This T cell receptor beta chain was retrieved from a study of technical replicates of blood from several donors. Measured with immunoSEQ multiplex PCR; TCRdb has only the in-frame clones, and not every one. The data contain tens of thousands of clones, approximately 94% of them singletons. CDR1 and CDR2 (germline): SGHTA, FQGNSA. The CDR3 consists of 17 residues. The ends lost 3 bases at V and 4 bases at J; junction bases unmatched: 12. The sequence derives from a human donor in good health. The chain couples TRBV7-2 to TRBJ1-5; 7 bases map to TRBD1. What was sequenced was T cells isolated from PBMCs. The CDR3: CASSLGHRGFSNQPQHF. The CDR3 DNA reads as TGTGCCAGCAGCTTGGGACACAGGGGCTTCTCTAATCAGCCCCAGCATTTT. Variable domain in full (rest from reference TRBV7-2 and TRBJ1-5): GAGVSQSPSNKVTEKGKDVELRCDPISGHTALYWYRQSLGQGLEFLIYFQGNSAPDKSGLPSDRFSAERTGGSVSTLTIQRTQQEDSAVYLCASSLGHRGFSNQPQHFGDGTRLSIL.